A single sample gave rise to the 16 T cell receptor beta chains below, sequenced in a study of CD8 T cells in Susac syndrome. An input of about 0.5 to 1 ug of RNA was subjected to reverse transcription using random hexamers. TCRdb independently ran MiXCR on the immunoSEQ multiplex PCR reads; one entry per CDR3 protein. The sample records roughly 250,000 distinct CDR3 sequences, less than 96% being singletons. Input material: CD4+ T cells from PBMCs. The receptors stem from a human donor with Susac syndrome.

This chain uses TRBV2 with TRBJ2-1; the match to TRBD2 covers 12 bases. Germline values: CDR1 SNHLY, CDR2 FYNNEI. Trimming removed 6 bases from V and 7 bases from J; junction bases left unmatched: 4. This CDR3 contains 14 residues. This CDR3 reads CASRGTSGRNEQFF. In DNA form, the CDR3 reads TGTGCCAGCAGGGGGACTAGCGGGCGGAATGAGCAGTTCTTC.

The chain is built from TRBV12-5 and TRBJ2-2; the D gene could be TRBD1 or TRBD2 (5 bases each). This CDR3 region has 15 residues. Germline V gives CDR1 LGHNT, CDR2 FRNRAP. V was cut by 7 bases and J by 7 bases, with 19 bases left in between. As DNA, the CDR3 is TGTGCTAGTGCCCTCCCTATCGGGGCGGGCGGGGAGCTGTTTTTT. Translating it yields CASALPIGAGGELFF.

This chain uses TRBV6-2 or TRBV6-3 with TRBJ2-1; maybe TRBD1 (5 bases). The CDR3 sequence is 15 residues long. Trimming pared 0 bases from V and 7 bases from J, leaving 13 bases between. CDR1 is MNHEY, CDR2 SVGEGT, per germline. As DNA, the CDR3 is TGTGCCAGCAGTTACTCTTCCAGGGTGAGGAATGAGCAGTTCTTC. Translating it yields CASSYSSRVRNEQFF.

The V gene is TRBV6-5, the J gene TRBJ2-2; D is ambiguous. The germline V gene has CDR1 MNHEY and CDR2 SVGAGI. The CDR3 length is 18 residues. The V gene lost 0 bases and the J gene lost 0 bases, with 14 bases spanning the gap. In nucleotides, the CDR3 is TGTGCCAGCAGTTACTCGTTAGGCAGTTATTCGAACACCGGGGAGCTGTTTTTT. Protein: CASSYSLGSYSNTGELFF.

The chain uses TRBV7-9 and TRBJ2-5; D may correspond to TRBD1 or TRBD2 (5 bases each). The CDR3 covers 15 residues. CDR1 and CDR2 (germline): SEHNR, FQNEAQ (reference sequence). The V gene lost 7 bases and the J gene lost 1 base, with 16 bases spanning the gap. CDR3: CASIPTGQPQETQYF. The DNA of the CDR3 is TGTGCCAGCATTCCCACGGGGCAGCCCCAAGAGACCCAGTACTTC.

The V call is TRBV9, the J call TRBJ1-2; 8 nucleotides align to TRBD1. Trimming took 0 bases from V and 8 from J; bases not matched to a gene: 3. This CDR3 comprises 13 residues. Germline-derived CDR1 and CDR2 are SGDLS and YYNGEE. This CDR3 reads CASSVVRGQGYTF. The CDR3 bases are TGTGCCAGCAGCGTAGTCAGGGGGCAAGGCTACACCTTC. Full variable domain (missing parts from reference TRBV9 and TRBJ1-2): DSGVTQTPKHLITATGQRVTLRCSPRSGDLSVYWYQQSLDQGLQFLIQYYNGEERAKGNILERFSAQQFPDLHSELNLSSLELGDSALYFCASSVVRGQGYTFGSGTRLTVV.

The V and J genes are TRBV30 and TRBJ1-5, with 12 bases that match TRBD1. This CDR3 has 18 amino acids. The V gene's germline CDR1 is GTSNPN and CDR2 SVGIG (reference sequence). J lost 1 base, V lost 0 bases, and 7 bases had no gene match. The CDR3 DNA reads TGTGCCTGGAGTGTAAGGGACAGGGGGCATGAAAGCAATCAGCCCCAGCATTTT. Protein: CAWSVRDRGHESNQPQHF.

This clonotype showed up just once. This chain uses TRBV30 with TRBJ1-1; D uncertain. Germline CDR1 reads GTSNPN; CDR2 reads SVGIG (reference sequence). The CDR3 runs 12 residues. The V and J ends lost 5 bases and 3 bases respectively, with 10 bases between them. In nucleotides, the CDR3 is TGTGCCTGGGGTGGGCAATACACTGAAGCTTTCTTT. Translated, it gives CAWGGQYTEAFF.

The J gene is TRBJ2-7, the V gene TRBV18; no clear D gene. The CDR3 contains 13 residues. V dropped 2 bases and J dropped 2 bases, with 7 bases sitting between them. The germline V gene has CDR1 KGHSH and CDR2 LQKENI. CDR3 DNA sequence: TGTGCCAGCTCACCAGGGAACACCTACGAGCAGTACTTC. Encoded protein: CASSPGNTYEQYF.

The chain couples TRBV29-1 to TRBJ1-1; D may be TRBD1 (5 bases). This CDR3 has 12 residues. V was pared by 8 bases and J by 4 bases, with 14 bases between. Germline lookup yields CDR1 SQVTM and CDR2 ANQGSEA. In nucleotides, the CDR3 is TGCAGCCCTGTTGTGGGGCCCACTGAAGCTTTCTTT. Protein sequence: CSPVVGPTEAFF.

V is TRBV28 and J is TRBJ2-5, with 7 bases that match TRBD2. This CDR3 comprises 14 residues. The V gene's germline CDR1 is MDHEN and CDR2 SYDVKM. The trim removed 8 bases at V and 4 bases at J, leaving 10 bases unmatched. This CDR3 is CASSGLLLLETQYF. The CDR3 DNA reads TGTGCCAGCTCGGGACTACTGTTGTTAGAGACCCAGTACTTC.

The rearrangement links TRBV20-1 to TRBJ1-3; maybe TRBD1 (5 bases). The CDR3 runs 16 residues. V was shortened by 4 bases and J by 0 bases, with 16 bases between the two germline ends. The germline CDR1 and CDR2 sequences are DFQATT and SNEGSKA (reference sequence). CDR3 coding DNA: TGCAGTGCTACCGAATCCAGGGCCTACTCTGGAAACACCATATATTTT. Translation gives CSATESRAYSGNTIYF.

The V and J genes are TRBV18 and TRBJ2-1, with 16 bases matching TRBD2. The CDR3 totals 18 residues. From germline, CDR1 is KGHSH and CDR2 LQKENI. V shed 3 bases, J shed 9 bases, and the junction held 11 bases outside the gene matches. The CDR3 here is CASSPPGTSGRAVGEQFF. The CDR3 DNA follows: TGTGCCAGCTCACCTCCCGGGACTAGCGGGAGGGCCGTCGGTGAGCAGTTCTTC.

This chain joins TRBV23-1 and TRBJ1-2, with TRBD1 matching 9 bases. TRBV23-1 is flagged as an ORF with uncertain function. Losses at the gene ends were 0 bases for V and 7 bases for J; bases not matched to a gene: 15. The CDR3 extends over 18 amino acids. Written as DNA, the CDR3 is TGCGCCAGCAGTCAATCGATTCCTGGACAGGGGATGGATGGTGGCTACACCTTC. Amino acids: CASSQSIPGQGMDGGYTF.

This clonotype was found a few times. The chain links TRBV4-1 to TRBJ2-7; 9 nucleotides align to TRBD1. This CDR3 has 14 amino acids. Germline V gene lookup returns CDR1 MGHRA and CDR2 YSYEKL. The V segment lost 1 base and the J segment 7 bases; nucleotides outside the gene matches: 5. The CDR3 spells CASSQGPTGGEQYF. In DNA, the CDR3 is TGCGCCAGCAGCCAAGGCCCGACAGGGGGTGAGCAGTACTTC.

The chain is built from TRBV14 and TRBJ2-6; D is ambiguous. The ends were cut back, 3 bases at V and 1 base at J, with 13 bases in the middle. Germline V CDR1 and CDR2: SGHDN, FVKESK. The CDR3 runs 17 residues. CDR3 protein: CASSHQVGRSGANVLTF. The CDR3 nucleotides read TGTGCCAGCAGCCATCAGGTCGGCCGGTCTGGGGCCAACGTCCTGACTTTC.